This is a list of T cell receptor beta chains from one sample in a study of neoadjuvant nivolumab and ipilimumab in lung cancer. The repertoire was sequenced with immunoSEQ multiplex PCR; TCRdb's copy has only in-frame clones and lacks some. The data contain 25,000 to 30,000 clones, about 83% of them singletons. The sample in question was tumor tissue, obtained after neoadjuvant nivolumab, alone or with ipilimumab, at or shortly before surgery. The receptors stem from an adult with non-small cell lung cancer. CDR3s include the opening cysteine and the closing phenylalanine or tryptophan. D genes are given only for firm matches. A clone size is listed for some rows: how often the clone was seen (once, few, many), or a class if it is expanded.

j_gene | abundance | v_gene | len | d_gene | CDR3aa | CDR3nt
TRBJ2-7 | - | TRBV4-1 | 14 | - | CASSQVPRGHEQYF | TGCGCCAGCAGCCAAGTTCCGCGGGGCCACGAGCAGTACTTC
TRBJ1-6 | - | TRBV29-1 | 13 | - | CSVSGGGNSPLHF | TGCAGCGTATCGGGAGGAGGAAATTCACCCCTCCACTTT
TRBJ2-5 | - | TRBV4-2 | 17 | TRBD2 | CASSQGGDSGNQETQYF | TGTGCCAGCAGCCAAGGAGGTGATAGCGGGAACCAAGAGACCCAGTACTTC
TRBJ2-1 | - | TRBV10-3 | 17 | TRBD2 | CAISESLAGGPHNEQFF | TGTGCCATCAGTGAGTCACTAGCGGGGGGGCCCCACAATGAGCAGTTCTTC
TRBJ1-2 | - | TRBV7-2 | 14 | TRBD1 | CASSPGQGAGGYTF | TGTGCCAGCAGCCCAGGACAGGGGGCGGGTGGCTACACCTTC
TRBJ2-1 | once | TRBV5-1 | 16 | TRBD2 | CASNLLGAGGYNEQFF | TGCGCCAGCAACTTACTGGGAGCGGGAGGGTACAATGAGCAGTTCTTC
TRBJ1-1 | - | TRBV6-9 | 14 | - | CARGRASWGAEAFF | TGTGCCAGGGGACGGGCCTCATGGGGGGCTGAAGCTTTCTTT
TRBJ1-5 | - | TRBV20-1 | 11 | - | CSATANQPQHF | TGCAGTGCTACAGCGAATCAGCCCCAGCATTTT
TRBJ2-7 | - | TRBV28 | 15 | - | CASSLPRDGSYEQYF | TGTGCCAGCAGTTTACCCCGGGACGGCTCCTACGAGCAGTACTTC
TRBJ2-3 | - | TRBV29-1 | 11 | - | CGATSTDTQYF | TGCGGAGCAACTAGCACAGATACGCAGTATTTT
TRBJ1-3 | - | TRBV7-8 | 15 | - | CASSLGPTDGNTIYF | TGTGCCAGCAGCTTAGGTCCGACAGACGGAAACACCATATATTTT
TRBJ2-5 | - | TRBV19 | 15 | - | CASARLRGIQETQYF | TGTGCCAGCGCCCGACTGCGCGGTATACAAGAGACCCAGTACTTC
TRBJ2-2 | - | TRBV4-1 | 17 | TRBD2 | CASSPLGTRGGTGELFF | TGCGCCAGCAGCCCCCTAGGGACGCGGGGGGGAACCGGGGAGCTGTTTTTT
TRBJ1-4 | - | TRBV5-1 | 13 | - | CASSLGGGEKLFF | TGCGCCAGCAGCTTGGGTGGAGGTGAAAAACTGTTTTTT
TRBJ2-5 | - | TRBV28 | 12 | - | CASRSNLETQYF | TGTGCCAGCAGATCCAATTTAGAGACCCAGTACTTC
TRBJ1-1 | - | TRBV7-2 | 15 | - | CASSAAGRMNTEAFF | TGTGCCAGCAGCGCCGCGGGTCGCATGAACACTGAAGCTTTCTTT
TRBJ1-5 | - | TRBV4-3 | 15 | - | CASSQGQASNQPQHF | TGCGCCAGCAGCCAAGGACAAGCTAGCAATCAGCCCCAGCATTTT
TRBJ1-2 | - | TRBV19 | 14 | TRBD1 | CASSAQGQDYGYTF | TGTGCCAGTAGTGCGCAGGGACAGGACTATGGCTACACCTTC
TRBJ1-2 | - | TRBV4-1 | 14 | - | CASSQGWGNYGYTF | TGCGCCAGCAGCCAAGGATGGGGTAACTATGGCTACACCTTC
TRBJ2-3 | once | TRBV29-1 | 18 | TRBD1 | CSVARSAWTGRATDTQYF | TGCAGCGTTGCTAGATCGGCGTGGACAGGGCGTGCGACAGATACGCAGTATTTT